The 3 T cell receptor beta chains listed next were all sequenced from one sample in a study of vaccination effects on CD4 cells after COVID-19. Produced via immunoSEQ multiplex PCR; TCRdb's table is partial and in-frame only. The sample lists tens of thousands of clones, under 80% occurring once. After expansion with viral peptide pools in the ViraFEST assay, antigen-specific CD4+ T cells were sequenced. Upon completion of under eleven days in culture, CD4+ T cells were isolated. The person's infection with SARS-CoV-2, confirmed by PCR, took place between March and December 2020. The antigens these receptors bind are not known. The sample consisted of CD4+ T cells from PBMCs cultured with HIV peptides, taken before COVID-19 vaccination. Subset reported: HIV-1 Nef peptide pool negative control/reference culture. All receptors come from a human donor who had a prior SARS-CoV-2 infection.

The J gene is TRBJ2-1, the V gene TRBV7-9, with 11 bases that match TRBD2. The CDR3 spans 16 residues. The V gene's germline CDR1 is SEHNR and CDR2 FQNEAQ (reference sequence). The trim removed 1 base at V and 3 bases at J, leaving 2 bases unmatched. The CDR3 region is CASSLVSGGDYNEQFF. Written as DNA, the CDR3 is TGTGCCAGCAGCTTAGTTAGCGGGGGGGACTACAATGAGCAGTTCTTC.

This clone was found once. The rearrangement links TRBV18 to TRBJ2-1; D remains ambiguous. Trimming stripped 2 bases from V and 7 bases from J, with 15 bases between. Germline lookup yields CDR1 KGHSH and CDR2 LQKENI. The CDR3 contains 15 residues. In DNA, the CDR3 is TGTGCCAGCTCACCATCTGTCACGTCCTGGAATGAGCAGTTCTTC. This encodes CASSPSVTSWNEQFF.

The chain couples TRBV4-2 to TRBJ2-3, with D possibly matching TRBD1 (5 bases). The CDR3 length is 17 residues. Between the trimmed V and J ends, which lost 1 base and 3 bases, there was a span of 17 bases. From germline, CDR1 is LGHNA and CDR2 YNFKEQ. The CDR3: CASSQAWGDFGTDTQYF. CDR3 nucleotides: TGTGCCAGCAGCCAAGCTTGGGGCGATTTCGGGACAGATACGCAGTATTTT.